This paragraph covers one TCR beta chain sequence. No antigen is known for it. The CDR3 is made up of 15 amino acids. V lost 4 bases and J lost 6; bases outside the gene matches: 10. Germline V gives CDR1 SGHRS, CDR2 YFSETQ. The immunoSEQ assay was v3.0, run at survey level. Sequencing aimed at roughly 40,000-55,000 T-cell genomes per sample. Here immunoSEQ multiplex PCR was the method, and the copy in TCRdb shows in-frame clones only, minus some. The table has tens of thousands of clones, roughly 84% seen once. The data derive from a study of long-term antiretroviral therapy in people with HIV. Study outcomes and limitations: CDR3 length ranges were narrower in HIV repertoires than in controls. Within the repertoire, clones expanded before ART were dominant at all time points.

The receptor was isolated from a man between 18 and 35 years old with HIV. Sample: unsorted PBMCs, taken 0.2 years before starting antiretroviral therapy. The V call is TRBV5-1, the J call TRBJ2-3, with TRBD2 matching 8 bases. The CDR3 DNA follows: TGCGCCAGCAGCGACGGGACTAGGCCCTCCGATACGCAGTATTTT. Its protein is CASSDGTRPSDTQYF.